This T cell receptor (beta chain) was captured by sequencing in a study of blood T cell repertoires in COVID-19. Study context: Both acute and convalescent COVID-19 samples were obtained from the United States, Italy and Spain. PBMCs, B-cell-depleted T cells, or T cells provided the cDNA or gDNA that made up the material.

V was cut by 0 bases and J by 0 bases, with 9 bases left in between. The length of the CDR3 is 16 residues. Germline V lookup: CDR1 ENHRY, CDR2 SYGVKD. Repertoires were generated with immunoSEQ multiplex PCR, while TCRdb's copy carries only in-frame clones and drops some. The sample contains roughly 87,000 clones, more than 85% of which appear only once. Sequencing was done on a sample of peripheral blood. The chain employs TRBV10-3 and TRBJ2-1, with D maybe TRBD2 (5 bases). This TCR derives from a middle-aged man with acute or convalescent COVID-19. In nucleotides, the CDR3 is TGTGCCATCAGTGAGTCTCCGGGGAGCTCCTACAATGAGCAGTTCTTC. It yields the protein CAISESPGSSYNEQFF.